This T cell receptor (beta chain) comes out of a study of T-cell reconstitution after alpha-beta-depleted transplantation in children. Study-level points and caveats: The origin of alpha-beta T cells about two months after transplant was reportedly several hundred expanded graft clones. Diversity and T-cell counts at one year after transplant derived mostly from new T cells.

This clonotype was seen more than once but under ten times. The antigen is not known. Trimming shortened V by 7 bases and J by 0 bases, and 16 bases separated the two germline ends. The CDR3 runs 16 residues. Looked up from germline, CDR1 is MNHEY and CDR2 is SVGEGT. A TCRbeta library incorporating unique molecular identifiers was prepared. TCRdb used MiXCR to reprocess the PCR reads, holding one entry per CDR3 protein. The sample lists just under 350,000 distinct CDR3 sequences, about 16% occurring once. V usage is TRBV6-2 or TRBV6-3 and J usage is TRBJ2-1; D may match TRBD1 or TRBD2 (6 bases each). The sequence was collected from a male patient under 10 years old who had a stem cell transplant for acute lymphoblastic leukemia, so the T cells may come from the graft donor. The source material was PBMCs, mostly from graft donor cells, sampled 360 days after TCRalphabeta/CD19-depleted stem cell transplant. Here the CDR3 DNA reads TGTGCCAGCACCCCACGTGGGGGGCCCTCCTACAATGAGCAGTTCTTC. Protein product: CASTPRGGPSYNEQFF.